This passage covers 5 T cell receptor beta chains from one sample sequenced in a study of cytomegalovirus exposure and HLA in healthy donors. The PCR had 60 Vbeta and 13 Jbeta primers. Sequenced by immunoSEQ multiplex PCR; TCRdb stores in-frame clones only, minus some. The table shows 95,000 to 150,000 clones, with about 73% occurring only once. Sequences were obtained from PBMCs. The receptors stem from a woman between 40 and 50 years old in good health and CMV-seronegative.

The rearrangement links TRBV27 to TRBJ1-1; D gene uncertain. The germline gives CDR1 MNHEY, CDR2 SMNVEV (reference sequence). V was shortened by 2 bases and J by 7 bases, with 8 bases between the two germline ends. CDR3 size: 12 residues. The CDR3, as DNA: TGTGCCAGCAGTTTAACCGGGAATGAAGCTTTCTTT. The encoded protein is CASSLTGNEAFF.

This clone was seen only a few times. The chain joins TRBV15 to TRBJ1-2; tentative D call: TRBD1 (6 bases). The CDR3 has 13 residues. V was clipped by 0 bases and J by 10 bases, with 12 bases between them. Germline CDR1 and CDR2: LNHNV and YYDKDF (reference sequence). In nucleotides, the CDR3 is TGTGCCACCAGCAGAGAAGAGGGGGAGTCCTACACCTTC. This sequence encodes CATSREEGESYTF.

The CDR3 reads CASISPGHTDTQYF. CDR3 in DNA: TGTGCCAGCATTTCCCCTGGCCACACAGATACGCAGTATTTT. The chain couples TRBV6-5 to TRBJ2-3, with no clear D. The germline CDR1 and CDR2 sequences are MNHEY and SVGAGI. Trimming cost V 7 bases and J 2 bases, with 13 bases left between them. The CDR3 covers 14 residues.

The chain employs TRBV7-9 and TRBJ1-2, with 8 bases fitting TRBD1. This CDR3 has 12 amino acids. Germline V lookup: CDR1 SEHNR, CDR2 FQNEAQ (reference sequence). Losses at the gene ends were 4 bases for V and 11 bases for J; bases not matched to a gene: 6. Here the CDR3 reads CASSSADRGYTF. CDR3 DNA sequence: TGTGCCAGCAGCTCCGCTGACAGGGGATACACCTTC.

This clone was seen more than once but under ten times. This chain joins TRBV7-9 and TRBJ2-2; 11 bases are a match to TRBD2. The CDR3 has 16 residues. J lost 1 base, V lost 3 bases, and 1 base had no gene match. The germline gives CDR1 SEHNR, CDR2 FQNEAQ (reference sequence). The CDR3 DNA sequence: TGTGCCAGCAGCTTGGGGACTAGCGGGAACACCGGGGAGCTGTTTTTT. Translated, it gives CASSLGTSGNTGELFF.